The clone carrying this T cell receptor (beta chain) was seen only once. Its antigen is not known. The source material, RNA transcripts, was used to amplify TCR beta CDR3 regions. The HTBI primer set drove a first-round RT-PCR of the TCR CDR3. TCRdb analysed the multiplex PCR reads with MiXCR anew, one entry per CDR3 protein. This sample carries hundreds of thousands of distinct CDR3 sequences, approximately 44% of them seen once, and the ten largest clones take about 7.8%. Over 18 months, lack of ophthalmopathy progression marked Graves' hyperthyroidism as stable. Researchers barred patients who had uncontrolled infection, other autoimmune disease, pregnancy or lactation. This record comes from a study of T cells in Graves' hyperthyroidism and ophthalmopathy. Whole-study results and caveats: A 13 V-J signature model discriminated ophthalmopathy versus stable hyperthyroidism. A median about 6 months before onset, the model predicted ophthalmopathy.

Sequenced material: peripheral blood or thyroid tissue (not recorded which). The TCR originated in a woman aged 18-35 years with Graves' hyperthyroidism.

DNA of the CDR3: TGTGCCAGCAGTTTCCCCCCCGGGTCTGGGGCCAACGTCCTGACTTTC. Amino acid sequence: CASSFPPGSGANVLTF. This chain joins TRBV2 and TRBJ2-6, with D hard to call. The CDR3 totals 16 residues. Germline values: CDR1 SNHLY, CDR2 FYNNEI. The V gene lost 5 bases and the J gene lost 1 base, with 12 bases spanning the gap.